The TCR beta chain described here comes from a study of blood T cell repertoires in COVID-19 (TCRdb year 2020). Regarding the complete study: Samples from collaborators originated in the United States, Italy and Spain and spanned both the acute and convalescent phases of COVID-19. A de-identified subject ID, COVID-19 status, age in years and sex were almost always included in the sample metadata. The prospective study material was composed of cDNA or gDNA derived from T cells, B-cell-depleted T cells, or PBMCs. The repertoires were released in a freely available public database intended as a resource for research on the immune response to SARS-CoV-2. Deeply sampled blood TCRbeta repertoires from subjects exposed to, actively infected with, or recovered from COVID-19 were included in the dataset. The samples were drawn from the first 160 participants of the ongoing ImmuneRACE study and from some 1,300 subjects provided by 6 global collaborators. Where available, HLA class I and class II types were obtained from metadata supplied by the sample provider rather than from assay-based typing. The research as a whole found: How much clinical and demographic metadata was included differed by source and by participant, and the metadata was provided uncurated.

The immunoSEQ Assay, a bias-controlled multiplex PCR, was used to amplify TCRbeta CDR3 regions from genomic DNA. Processing in the source paper ran as follows. The number of nucleated cells in each sample was estimated by amplification of reference gene primers within the assay. Sequence reads were collapsed and filtered to measure the absolute abundance of every unique TCRbeta CDR3 rearrangement. For each sample, productive Simpson clonality was calculated as the square root of Simpson's diversity index over productive rearrangements. TCRdb obtained this table from immuneACCESS and retained in-frame rearrangements with V and J assigned. These tables miss some clones; where compared with another copy, unresolved V genes account for less than half of the shortfall, and the remainder is unexplained. The V and J calls and the clone size are those of that table, but D and trimming were determined from the DNA. The sample contains approximately 280,000 clones, around nine tenths of them found a single time. The top ten clonotypes cover 6% to 7% of the sample.

Reading the germline V gene (reference sequence) gives CDR1 MNHEY and CDR2 SMNVEV. Deletion took 8 bases off V and 6 bases off J, with a span of 14 bases between the germline ends. There are 12 amino acids in the CDR3, from cysteine to phenylalanine inclusive. Only the CDR3 region is kept as DNA, spanning 36 bases read in frame from base 1. Worth noting for this clone: Its antigen specificity is not known. No much larger clonotype is one base removed from it; base qualities were not supplied.

In the prospective study, participants were about 18 to 90 years old, resided in approximately 25 geographic areas of the United States, and were enrolled through a virtual design. To assign participants to cohorts, the prospective study relied on clinical history that participants themselves reported in a screening survey and a study questionnaire. Recovered participants in ImmuneRACE Cohort 3 were defined by two consecutive negative NP/OP PCR tests, clearance by a healthcare professional, or resolution of symptoms. In the prospective study, mobile phlebotomists collected whole blood, serum and a nasopharyngeal or oropharyngeal swab from each participant. Additional blood draws and questionnaires over an approximately 2-month period could optionally be provided by prospective study participants. Blood samples from the prospective study were shipped frozen or at room temperature prior to DNA extraction.

The material sequenced was PBMCs or T cells enriched from blood (not recorded which). The clonotype comes from a woman aged 40 to 55 who had recovered from COVID-19. The chain is made from TRBV27 and TRBJ2-7; the D gene is perhaps TRBD2, on 6 matching bases. In nucleotides, the sequence is TGTGCCAGCGGTGGCGGGATAACCGAGCAGTACTTC. This is translated as CASGGGITEQYF.